The 20 T cell receptor beta chains given below trace back to one sample, sequenced in a study of blood T cell repertoires in COVID-19. Sequenced by immunoSEQ multiplex PCR; TCRdb stores in-frame clones only, minus some. The sample shows some 300,000 clones, 90% of them seen only once. The source material was peripheral blood. The source of these receptors is a woman in her forties with COVID-19, enrolled during active disease.

The J gene is TRBJ1-5, the V gene TRBV19; 7 positions agree with TRBD1. V dropped 5 bases and J dropped 0; count of bases not matched to a gene: 4. CDR3 length equals 15 residues. Germline CDR1 is LNHDA and CDR2 is SQIVND (reference sequence). For the CDR3, the DNA is TGTGCCAGTAGTGAGACAGGGCTTAGCAATCAGCCCCAGCATTTT. As protein: CASSETGLSNQPQHF.

The CDR3 protein is CATSRFGRENGYTF. The CDR3 coding sequence is TGTGCCACCAGCCGATTCGGGCGGGAAAATGGCTACACCTTC. The rearrangement joins TRBV15 to TRBJ1-2; D uncertain. The CDR3 totals 14 residues. V was clipped by 5 bases and J by 6 bases, with 16 bases between them. Germline assignment: CDR1 LNHNV and CDR2 YYDKDF (reference sequence).

This sequence joins TRBV27 and TRBJ2-7, with D unresolved. Germline-derived CDR1 and CDR2 are MNHEY and SMNVEV (reference sequence). V shed 1 base and J shed 2 bases, with 9 bases lying between them. The CDR3 length is 14 residues. CDR3 region: CASSLYPGTYEQYF. CDR3 sequence (DNA): TGTGCCAGCAGTTTATATCCAGGAACCTACGAGCAGTACTTC.

V usage is TRBV5-8 and J usage is TRBJ2-3, with 12 bases lining up with TRBD2. Germline values: CDR1 SGHTS, CDR2 YDEGEE. V dropped 3 bases and J dropped 0; count of bases not matched to a gene: 5. CDR3 length: 17 residues. CDR3 nucleotide sequence: TGTGCCAGCAGCTCGACTAGCGGGGGCCCTAGCACAGATACGCAGTATTTT. This encodes CASSSTSGGPSTDTQYF.

The V gene is TRBV6-2 or TRBV6-3, the J gene TRBJ2-1, with TRBD2 identical over 7 bases. V was pared by 1 base and J by 7 bases, with 16 bases of the junction left unmatched. The length of the CDR3 is 18 residues. From germline, CDR1 is MNHEY and CDR2 SVGEGT. The CDR3 DNA follows: TGTGCCAGCAGTTACTACCCAGGAGCGGGGATCGGAGTGAATGAGCAGTTCTTC. It codes for CASSYYPGAGIGVNEQFF.

This chain joins TRBV7-6 and TRBJ1-6, with D possibly being TRBD1 (5 bases). Germline V gene data show CDR1 as SGHVS and CDR2 as FNYEAQ. The V end lost 5 bases, the J end lost 4 bases, and 9 bases lay between the germline ends. The CDR3 totals 14 residues. The CDR3 loop is CASSPGGYNSPLHF. DNA of the CDR3: TGTGCCAGCAGCCCTGGGGGGTATAATTCACCCCTCCACTTT.

The genes are TRBV6-2 or TRBV6-3 and TRBJ2-3, with D uncertain. This CDR3 has 13 amino acids. The V gene lost 0 bases and the J gene lost 6 bases, with 7 bases spanning the gap. Germline CDR1 is MNHEY and CDR2 is SVGEGT. CDR3 bases: TGTGCCAGCAGTTACTCCCCCTTTGATACGCAGTATTTT. Protein: CASSYSPFDTQYF.

The chain links TRBV27 to TRBJ2-3, with D perhaps matching TRBD1 (5 bases). Germline V CDR1 and CDR2: MNHEY, SMNVEV (reference sequence). The CDR3 covers 14 residues. V was shortened by 4 bases and J by 6 bases, with 14 bases between the two germline ends. DNA for the CDR3: TGTGCCAGCAGTTCGATAATGGGGCAGGATACGCAGTATTTT. It translates to CASSSIMGQDTQYF.

V usage is TRBV14 and J usage is TRBJ1-3, with D unresolved. From germline, CDR1 is SGHDN and CDR2 FVKESK. This CDR3 spans 14 amino acids. The ends were cut back, 1 base at V and 2 bases at J, with 6 bases in the middle. The CDR3 sequence is CASSQGGTGNTIYF. Written as DNA, the CDR3 is TGTGCCAGCAGCCAAGGAGGGACTGGAAACACCATATATTTT.

The chain recombines TRBV19 with TRBJ2-1; TRBD2 matches at 13 bases. Germline CDR1 is LNHDA and CDR2 is SQIVND (reference sequence). V was pared by 5 bases and J by 8 bases, with 6 bases of the junction left unmatched. CDR3 length equals 15 residues. CDR3 in amino acids: CASSPGLAGAYEQFF. CDR3 nucleotide sequence: TGTGCCAGTAGTCCAGGACTAGCGGGAGCTTATGAGCAGTTCTTC. Complete variable domain (other parts from reference TRBV19 and TRBJ2-1): DGGITQSPKYLFRKEGQNVTLSCEQNLNHDAMYWYRQDPGQGLRLIYYSQIVNDFQKGDIAEGYSVSREKKESFPLTVTSAQKNPTAFYLCASSPGLAGAYEQFFGPGTRLTVL.

V gene TRBV27 combines with J gene TRBJ1-2; D unclear. Germline loops: CDR1 MNHEY, CDR2 SMNVEV (reference sequence). Deletions cut 0 bases from V and 8 bases from J, with 10 bases between. The CDR3 extends over 13 amino acids. The DNA of the CDR3 is TGTGCCAGCAGTTTATCGGGCGGGAGCGGCTACACCTTC. This gives the protein CASSLSGGSGYTF.

The chain is built from TRBV15 and TRBJ1-2; a possible D gene is TRBD1 (5 bases). CDR3 size: 15 residues. The V gene's germline CDR1 is LNHNV and CDR2 YYDKDF (reference sequence). Deletions cut 0 bases from V and 6 bases from J, with 14 bases between. The CDR3 spells CATSRDRQGFNGYTF. The CDR3 DNA follows: TGTGCCACCAGCAGAGATCGGCAGGGTTTCAATGGCTACACCTTC.

The rearrangement joins TRBV6-5 to TRBJ1-1; 8 bases line up with TRBD1. V shed 6 bases, J shed 0 bases, and the junction held 6 bases outside the gene matches. Germline CDR1 reads MNHEY; CDR2 reads SVGAGI. There are 15 residues in the CDR3. The CDR3 sequence: CASRVRGPMNTEAFF. In DNA, the CDR3 is TGTGCCAGCAGAGTCAGGGGGCCAATGAACACTGAAGCTTTCTTT.

The CDR3 coding sequence is TGTGCCAGCTCCCCCGGACAGGGACGGGGCTACACCTTC. This translates into CASSPGQGRGYTF. The V and J genes are TRBV18 and TRBJ1-2, with 8 bases fitting TRBD1. The CDR3 is 13 amino acids. After removal of 6 bases from V and 8 bases from J, the junction contained 8 bases not matched to a gene. Germline CDR1 reads KGHSH; CDR2 reads LQKENI.

J is TRBJ1-5 and V is TRBV28; 8 nucleotides line up with TRBD1. With 3 bases clipped from V and 4 bases from J, the junction kept 5 bases outside the gene matches. Germline values: CDR1 MDHEN, CDR2 SYDVKM. This CDR3 is built from 15 residues. CDR3 region: CASSFGQGRNQPQHF. The CDR3, as DNA: TGTGCCAGCAGTTTTGGACAGGGAAGGAATCAGCCCCAGCATTTT.

This clone was recorded a few times. The rearrangement joins TRBV19 to TRBJ1-2; D call uncertain. Looked up from germline, CDR1 is LNHDA and CDR2 is SQIVND (reference sequence). Trimming stripped 6 bases from V and 4 bases from J, with 9 bases between. The CDR3 runs 12 residues. CDR3 sequence: CASSDTAYGYTF. In DNA form, the CDR3 reads TGTGCCAGTAGCGACACAGCCTATGGCTACACCTTC.

Here the CDR3 DNA reads TGTGCCAGCAGCTCCGCGCCCCCAGGGGTCGGCAATCAGCCCCAGCATTTT. Amino acid sequence: CASSSAPPGVGNQPQHF. The chain carries TRBV7-2 and TRBJ1-5; D possibly corresponds to TRBD1 (6 bases). V lost 4 bases and J lost 2, with 18 bases in between. The germline CDR1 and CDR2 sequences are SGHTA and FQGNSA. CDR3 size: 17 residues.

This chain links TRBV28 with TRBJ1-4, with D tentatively TRBD1 (6 bases). Trimming removed 6 bases from V and 3 bases from J, with 14 bases in between. This CDR3 region has 15 residues. The germline CDR1 and CDR2 sequences are MDHEN and SYDVKM. For the CDR3, the DNA is TGTGCCAGCAGGGAAACAGGGTCCCCTAATGAAAAACTGTTTTTT. Translating gives CASRETGSPNEKLFF.

The CDR3: CASRGTGDTEAFF. Here the CDR3 DNA reads TGTGCCAGCAGAGGGACAGGGGACACTGAAGCTTTCTTT. This chain joins TRBV2 and TRBJ1-1; 10 bases are shared with TRBD1. The CDR3 sequence is 13 residues long. Trimming took 6 bases from V and 3 from J; bases not matched to a gene: 1. Per germline, CDR1 SNHLY and CDR2 FYNNEI. Full variable domain (missing parts from reference TRBV2 and TRBJ1-1): EPEVTQTPSHQVTQMGQEVILRCVPISNHLYFYWYRQILGQKVEFLVSFYNNEISEKSEIFDDQFSVERPDGSNFTLKIRSTKLEDSAMYFCASRGTGDTEAFFGQGTRLTVV.

The table lists this clone with a few counts. This rearrangement joins TRBV9 to TRBJ1-4; D is undetermined. V lost 0 bases and J lost 5, with 14 bases in between. The CDR3 sequence is 16 residues long. The germline CDR1 and CDR2 sequences are SGDLS and YYNGEE. The CDR3 is CASSVGGNPLNEKLFF. CDR3 coding DNA: TGTGCCAGCAGCGTAGGCGGAAACCCATTAAATGAAAAACTGTTTTTT.